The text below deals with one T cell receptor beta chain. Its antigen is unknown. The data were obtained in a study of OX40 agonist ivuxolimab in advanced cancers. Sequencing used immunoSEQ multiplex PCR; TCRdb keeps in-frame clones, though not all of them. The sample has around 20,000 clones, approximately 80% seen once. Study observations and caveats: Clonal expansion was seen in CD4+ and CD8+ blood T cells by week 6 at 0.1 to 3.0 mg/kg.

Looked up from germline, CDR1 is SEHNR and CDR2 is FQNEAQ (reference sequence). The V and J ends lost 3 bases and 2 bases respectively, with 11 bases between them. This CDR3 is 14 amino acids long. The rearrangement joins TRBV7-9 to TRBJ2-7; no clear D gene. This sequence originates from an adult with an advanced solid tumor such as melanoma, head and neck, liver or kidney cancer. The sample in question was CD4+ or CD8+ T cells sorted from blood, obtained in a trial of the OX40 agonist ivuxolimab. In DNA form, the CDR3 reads TGTGCCAGCAGCTTCGACTGGGGAACCTACGAGCAGTACTTC. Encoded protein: CASSFDWGTYEQYF.